The 8 T cell receptor beta chains in this list originate from one sample, sequenced in a study of T cell responses to AZD1222 COVID-19 vaccine. Only in-frame clones appear in the TCRdb table, and some are missing; sequencing was by immunoSEQ multiplex PCR. This table has about 82,000 clones, roughly four fifths appearing once. Sequencing used peripheral blood, obtained 28 days after the second AZD1222 dose. The source of these receptors is an adult who received the AZD1222 COVID-19 vaccine.

This clone was detected only a few times. This chain uses TRBV7-2 with TRBJ1-1, with D perhaps matching TRBD1 (5 bases). Trimming shortened V by 0 bases and J by 3 bases, and 5 bases separated the two germline ends. Germline V lookup: CDR1 SGHTA, CDR2 FQGNSA. The CDR3 consists of 13 residues. CDR3 protein: CASSLAGDTEAFF. The CDR3 region has the DNA TGTGCCAGCAGCTTAGCGGGGGACACTGAAGCTTTCTTT.

The CDR3 DNA follows: TGTGCCAGCAGTCTCAGGGTTTGGGAGCAGTACTTC. Protein product: CASSLRVWEQYF. This chain connects TRBV6-5 to TRBJ2-7; possibly TRBD1 for D (5 bases). CDR3 length: 12 amino acids. Germline values: CDR1 MNHEY, CDR2 SVGAGI. V gave up 5 bases and J gave up 7 bases, with 12 bases separating them.

This clone has only a few counts. The chain has TRBV19 and TRBJ2-1; 7 bases align to TRBD2. The length of the CDR3 is 17 residues. The junction had 13 bases not matched to a gene; V was cut back by 4 bases and J by 4 bases. The germline CDR1 and CDR2 sequences are LNHDA and SQIVND (reference sequence). The CDR3 DNA is TGTGCCAGTAGTACCGCCCGACTAGCAGGACCATACAATGAGCAGTTCTTC. The encoded protein is CASSTARLAGPYNEQFF.

The genes are TRBV7-9 and TRBJ1-4; D may be TRBD1 (5 bases). The V gene's germline CDR1 is SEHNR and CDR2 FQNEAQ (reference sequence). The CDR3 has 14 amino acids. With 4 bases removed from V and 4 bases from J, the gap between germline ends came to 10 bases. CDR3 sequence: CASSSPGGNEKLFF. CDR3 DNA: TGTGCCAGCAGCTCACCCGGGGGTAATGAAAAACTGTTTTTT.

The V and J genes are TRBV7-2 and TRBJ1-1; 7 nucleotides agree with TRBD1. Germline loops: CDR1 SGHTA, CDR2 FQGNSA. This CDR3 contains 15 residues. V was clipped by 5 bases and J by 0 bases; unmatched bases: 6. CDR3 coding DNA: TGTGCCAGCAGCGTATGGGACAGCCTGAACACTGAAGCTTTCTTT. Amino acids: CASSVWDSLNTEAFF.

CDR3 region: CASSNQGTRNEQFF. CDR3 coding DNA: TGTGCCAGTAGTAACCAGGGGACGAGGAATGAGCAGTTCTTC. The chain is built from TRBV19 and TRBJ2-1; D might be TRBD1 (6 bases). Trimming left V 4 bases short and J 7 bases short, with 14 bases between. CDR1 and CDR2 from the germline V gene are LNHDA and SQIVND (reference sequence). CDR3 length equals 14 residues.

The chain is built from TRBV19 and TRBJ1-1; D is uncertain. V gave up 7 bases and J gave up 0 bases, with 9 bases separating them. Germline V CDR1 and CDR2: LNHDA, SQIVND (reference sequence). This CDR3 region has 13 residues. CDR3 DNA: TGTGCCAGTACCCGACTTATGAACACTGAAGCTTTCTTT. As protein: CASTRLMNTEAFF.

This clone turned up a few times. The chain uses TRBV28 and TRBJ1-5; D is unclear. V shed 3 bases and J shed 3 bases, with 15 bases lying between them. The V gene's germline CDR1 is MDHEN and CDR2 SYDVKM. The CDR3 length is 16 residues. This CDR3 is CASSFRLSLSNQPQHF. Here the CDR3 DNA reads TGTGCCAGCAGTTTCCGACTGTCCCTGTCCAATCAGCCCCAGCATTTT. The full variable domain, with the rest looked up from reference TRBV28 and TRBJ1-5, is DVKVTQSSRYLVKRTGEKVFLECVQDMDHENMFWYRQDPGLGLRLIYFSYDVKMKEKGDIPEGYSVSREKKERFSLILESASTNQTSMYLCASSFRLSLSNQPQHFGDGTRLSIL.